These T cell receptor beta chains were read from a single sample in a study of blood T cell repertoires in COVID-19. Repertoires were generated with immunoSEQ multiplex PCR, while TCRdb's copy carries only in-frame clones and drops some. The sample includes about 210,000 clones, around 87% of them seen just once. Sequencing was performed on PBMCs or T cells enriched from blood (not recorded which). Source of these receptors: a man aged 25 to 40 in a cohort exposed to, infected with or recovered from COVID-19 (not recorded which). CDR3s include the opening cysteine and the closing phenylalanine or tryptophan. Fields, in order: V gene, clone size, J gene, D gene, CDR3 protein, CDR3 DNA. The D gene is left open where the match is weak. Clone size appears in some rows only: once, few, many, or a class for an expanded clone.

TRBV9	.	TRBJ2-1	.	CASSPRRTNIYNEQFF	TGTGCCAGCAGCCCCCGCCGGACTAACATTTACAATGAGCAGTTCTTC
TRBV11-2	.	TRBJ2-2	TRBD2	CASSLGSLGLAGSGELFF	TGTGCCAGCAGCTTAGGTAGTTTGGGACTAGCGGGAAGCGGGGAGCTGTTTTTT
TRBV3-1/TRBV3-2	.	TRBJ2-7	TRBD2	CASSWTSGPSEQYF	TGTGCCAGCAGCTGGACTAGCGGGCCCTCCGAGCAGTACTTC
TRBV2	.	TRBJ2-2	.	CASQNRGRVSREGNTGELFF	TGTGCCAGTCAGAACAGGGGGCGCGTTTCCCGGGAGGGGAACACCGGGGAGCTGTTTTTT
TRBV7-3	.	TRBJ2-7	TRBD2	CASSLSGNYEQYF	TGTGCCAGCAGCCTGAGCGGGAACTACGAGCAGTACTTC
TRBV24-1	few	TRBJ2-3	TRBD1	CATSDPTGGPTDTQYF	TGTGCCACCAGTGACCCTACAGGGGGCCCTACAGATACGCAGTATTTT
TRBV13	.	TRBJ1-3	.	CASSFGGTIYF	TGTGCCAGCAGCTTCGGGGGTACCATATATTTT
TRBV10-3	.	TRBJ2-3	.	CAISESPYTDTQYF	TGTGCCATCAGTGAGTCGCCCTACACAGATACGCAGTATTTT
TRBV15	.	TRBJ1-4	TRBD1	CATSSRQGPNEKLFF	TGTGCCACCAGCTCTAGACAGGGGCCAAATGAAAAACTGTTTTTT
TRBV11-2	.	TRBJ2-5	TRBD2	CASSPPGGETQYF	TGTGCCAGCAGCCCCCCGGGAGGGGAGACCCAGTACTTC
TRBV19	.	TRBJ2-6	.	CASSGKTETGANVLTF	TGTGCCAGTAGTGGAAAAACAGAAACTGGGGCCAACGTCCTGACTTTC
TRBV5-1	.	TRBJ1-4	.	CASSLDTGLNEKLFF	TGCGCCAGCAGCTTGGATACAGGGCTCAATGAAAAACTGTTTTTT
TRBV6-5	few	TRBJ1-2	TRBD1	CASSYSNMGQGNGYTF	TGTGCCAGCAGTTACTCGAATATGGGACAGGGGAATGGCTACACCTTC
TRBV28	.	TRBJ1-3	TRBD1	CASRIDRGRNTIYF	TGTGCCAGCAGGATCGACAGGGGTAGAAACACCATATATTTT
TRBV5-5	.	TRBJ2-7	.	CASSFMTGRYHEQYF	TGTGCCAGCAGCTTCATGACAGGGAGGTACCACGAGCAGTACTTC
TRBV9	.	TRBJ1-2	.	CASSSVWGYTF	TGTGCCAGCAGTAGCGTTTGGGGCTACACCTTC
TRBV27	.	TRBJ2-7	.	CASSRNTYEQYF	TGTGCCAGCAGTCGTAATACCTACGAGCAGTACTTC
TRBV6-5	.	TRBJ1-2	TRBD1	CASSYSIGTENYGYTF	TGTGCCAGCAGTTACTCGATTGGGACAGAAAACTATGGCTACACCTTC
TRBV5-1	.	TRBJ2-7	TRBD2	CASSEVTGLAGLSPNEQYF	TGCGCCAGCAGCGAGGTAACGGGACTAGCGGGATTATCCCCCAACGAGCAGTACTTC
TRBV6-1	.	TRBJ2-7	.	CASSEGTGLAYEQYF	TGTGCCAGCAGTGAAGGGACGGGGTTGGCCTACGAGCAGTACTTC
TRBV18	.	TRBJ2-1	TRBD2	CASSQPGLAGHNEQFF	TGTGCCAGCTCACAACCGGGACTAGCGGGACACAATGAGCAGTTCTTC
TRBV19	.	TRBJ1-3	TRBD1	CASTITGTGVSGNTIYF	TGTGCCAGTACCATAACCGGGACAGGGGTCTCTGGAAACACCATATATTTT
TRBV14	once	TRBJ2-1	.	CASSQGPMQFF	TGTGCCAGCAGCCAAGGGCCCATGCAGTTCTTC
TRBV6-5	.	TRBJ2-1	.	CASMFPGAYYNEQFF	TGTGCCAGCATGTTCCCAGGGGCGTATTACAATGAGCAGTTCTTC
TRBV7-9	.	TRBJ2-7	.	CASSTRGTPYEQYF	TGTGCCAGCAGCACAAGGGGCACCCCCTACGAGCAGTACTTC
TRBV21-1	.	TRBJ2-1	.	CASSKVGTSGDAEQFF	TGTGCCAGCAGCAAAGTCGGGACTAGCGGCGATGCTGAGCAGTTCTTC
TRBV28	once	TRBJ2-3	.	CASSPVRGWTGFVAGVIDTQYF	TGTGCCAGCAGCCCGGTCAGGGGTTGGACAGGGTTTGTAGCGGGAGTGATAGATACGCAGTATTTT
TRBV7-9	.	TRBJ2-1	TRBD2	CASSPPGVAGAYNEQFF	TGTGCCAGCAGCCCCCCCGGTGTAGCGGGAGCCTACAATGAGCAGTTCTTC
TRBV28	once	TRBJ1-5	TRBD1	CASSQHLGQGNQPQHF	TGTGCCAGCAGTCAACACCTCGGACAGGGAAATCAGCCCCAGCATTTT
TRBV5-1	.	TRBJ2-1	TRBD1	CASSSGDSSYNEQFF	TGCGCCAGCAGCTCAGGGGACAGCTCCTACAATGAGCAGTTCTTC
TRBV6-2/TRBV6-3	.	TRBJ1-1	.	CASSYSGRLETEAFF	TGTGCCAGCAGTTACTCCGGGAGATTGGAGACTGAAGCTTTCTTT
TRBV7-2	.	TRBJ2-2	.	CASTPGTNTGELFF	TGTGCCAGCACCCCGGGAACGAACACCGGGGAGCTGTTTTTT
TRBV29-1	.	TRBJ2-2	TRBD2	CSAGLGNTGELFF	TGCAGCGCAGGACTAGGTAACACCGGGGAGCTGTTTTTT
TRBV6-5	many	TRBJ1-2	TRBD1	CASTLDRGHYGYTF	TGTGCCAGCACTTTAGACAGGGGGCACTATGGCTACACCTTC
TRBV5-1	.	TRBJ2-3	.	CASSSYSPDTQYF	TGCGCCAGCAGCTCGTACAGTCCAGATACGCAGTATTTT
TRBV6-5	.	TRBJ2-3	TRBD1	CASSYSGTASTDTQYF	TGTGCCAGCAGTTACTCGGGGACAGCTAGCACAGATACGCAGTATTTT
TRBV9	.	TRBJ1-4	.	CASSVAGVPYEKLFF	TGTGCCAGCAGCGTAGCCGGGGTGCCCTATGAAAAACTGTTTTTT
TRBV9	once	TRBJ2-1	.	CASSSSEELYNEQFF	TGTGCCAGCAGCAGTAGCGAGGAACTCTACAATGAGCAGTTCTTC
TRBV10-3	.	TRBJ2-1	TRBD2	CAISEIVSGYNEQFF	TGTGCCATCAGTGAGATAGTTAGCGGGTACAATGAGCAGTTCTTC
TRBV21-1	.	TRBJ2-1	.	CASSKEAGGVYNEQFF	TGTGCCAGCAGCAAAGAGGCAGGGGGTGTCTACAATGAGCAGTTCTTC